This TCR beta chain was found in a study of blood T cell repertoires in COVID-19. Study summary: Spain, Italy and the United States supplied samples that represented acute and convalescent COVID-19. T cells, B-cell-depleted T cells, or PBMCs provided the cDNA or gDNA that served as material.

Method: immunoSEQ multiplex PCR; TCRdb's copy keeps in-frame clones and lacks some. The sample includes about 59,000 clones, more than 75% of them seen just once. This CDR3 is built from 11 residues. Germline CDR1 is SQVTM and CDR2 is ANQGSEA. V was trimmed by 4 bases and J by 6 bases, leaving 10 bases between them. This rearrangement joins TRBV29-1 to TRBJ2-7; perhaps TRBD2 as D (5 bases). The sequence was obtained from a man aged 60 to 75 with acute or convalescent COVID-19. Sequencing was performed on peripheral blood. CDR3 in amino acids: CSVGFGLEQYF. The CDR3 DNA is TGCAGCGTTGGCTTCGGACTCGAGCAGTACTTC.